The next 26 T cell receptor beta chains were all read from a single sample in a study of T cells in Graves' hyperthyroidism and ophthalmopathy. Researchers took RNA transcripts and amplified the TCR beta CDR3 regions from them. The HTBI primer set served for first-round RT-PCR of the TCR CDR3. TCRdb independently ran MiXCR on the multiplex PCR reads; one entry per CDR3 protein. The sample contains roughly 110,000 distinct CDR3 sequences, about 17% of which appear only once. The material sequenced was blood. Source of these receptors: a woman aged 45 to 65 with Graves' hyperthyroidism.

Many counts were recorded for this clonotype. The V call is TRBV10-3, the J call TRBJ2-1; 8 bases line up with TRBD1. CDR3 length: 15 amino acids. CDR1 is ENHRY and CDR2 is SYGVKD in the germline V gene. The V gene end was trimmed by 2 bases and the J gene end by 8 bases; junction bases not matched to a gene: 8. CDR3 nucleotides: TGTGCCATCAGTGAGGGACAGGGACGTGTGGATGAGCAGTTCTTC. The encoded protein is CAISEGQGRVDEQFF.

The CDR3 loop reads CASSVEGTAGYYEQYF. The CDR3 DNA reads as TGTGCCAGCAGCGTAGAGGGGACGGCGGGCTATTACGAGCAGTACTTC. This chain connects TRBV9 to TRBJ2-7; D tentatively fits TRBD1 or TRBD2 (5 bases each). Germline CDR1 and CDR2: SGDLS and YYNGEE. The CDR3 runs 16 residues. V was shortened by 0 bases and J by 4 bases, with 17 bases between the two germline ends.

This chain joins TRBV9 and TRBJ1-2; 7 bases are a match to TRBD1. The length of the CDR3 is 15 residues. Germline loops: CDR1 SGDLS, CDR2 YYNGEE. Germline trimming cut 5 bases from V and 2 bases from J; bases unmatched to any gene: 9. This CDR3 is CASSLFSGQNYGYTF. The CDR3 nucleotides are TGTGCCAGCAGTCTTTTCTCGGGACAGAACTATGGCTACACCTTC.

This clonotype was detected ten times or more. The chain recombines TRBV28 with TRBJ2-5; D may be TRBD2 (5 bases). The germline CDR1 and CDR2 sequences are MDHEN and SYDVKM. This CDR3 is built from 13 residues. Between the trimmed V and J ends, which lost 3 bases and 3 bases, there was a span of 8 bases. This chain's CDR3 is CASSLDWEETQYF. The CDR3 nucleotides are TGTGCCAGCAGTTTGGACTGGGAAGAGACCCAGTACTTC.

Many counts were recorded for this clonotype. The CDR3 DNA is TGTGCCAGCAGTCCCCTTAGCGGGAGTCGGTACGAGCAGTACTTC. This sequence encodes CASSPLSGSRYEQYF. The rearrangement joins TRBV28 to TRBJ2-7; 9 nucleotides match TRBD2. The CDR3 sequence is 15 residues long. CDR1 is MDHEN and CDR2 is SYDVKM in the germline V gene. V shed 5 bases and J 4 bases; nucleotides not matched to a gene: 9.

In this sample, this clonotype turned up many times. The chain couples TRBV27 to TRBJ1-1, with 7 nucleotides matching TRBD1. J was trimmed by 7 bases and V by 2 bases; bases with no gene match: 13. CDR3 length: 16 amino acids. Germline values: CDR1 MNHEY, CDR2 SMNVEV (reference sequence). The CDR3: CASSLISSGGRNEAFF. DNA of the CDR3: TGTGCCAGCAGTTTAATAAGTTCAGGGGGACGGAATGAAGCTTTCTTT.

The sample holds many counts of this clonotype. The junction departs from the called germline gene at one end, perhaps through a read error. The V and J genes are TRBV28 and TRBJ1-2; maybe TRBD1 (6 bases). CDR1 and CDR2 (germline): MDHEN, SYDVKM. The CDR3 contains 17 residues. CDR3 in amino acids: CASSFETAGARGYGYTF. CDR3 nucleotides: TGTGCTAGCAGTTTTGAGACCGCGGGGGCGCGCGGCTATGGCTACACCTTC.

This clonotype was recorded at least ten times. This chain uses TRBV6-1 with TRBJ2-5; D is unclear. CDR3 length: 11 residues. Germline loops: CDR1 MNHNS, CDR2 SASEGT. Trimming stripped 5 bases from V and 4 bases from J, with 5 bases between. CDR3 in DNA: TGTGCCAGCAGTTATATAGAGACCCAGTACTTC. Encoded protein: CASSYIETQYF.

In its sample, this clonotype was seen many times. The chain carries TRBV6-1 and TRBJ1-5, with D maybe TRBD1 (6 bases). Germline V gene lookup returns CDR1 MNHNS and CDR2 SASEGT. The CDR3 loop spans 13 amino acids. Trimming left V 6 bases short and J 1 base short, with 7 bases between. The CDR3 nucleotides are TGTGCCAGCAGCGGACAGAGCAATCAGCCCCAGCATTTT. Translation gives CASSGQSNQPQHF.

This clonotype has at least ten counts. The rearrangement links TRBV28 to TRBJ2-2, with D uncertain. This CDR3 is 13 amino acids long. The germline V gene has CDR1 MDHEN and CDR2 SYDVKM. Between the trimmed V and J ends, which lost 1 base and 7 bases, there was a span of 7 bases. The CDR3 region has the DNA TGTGCCAGCAGTTTATTAGGGATCGGGGAGCTGTTTTTT. As protein: CASSLLGIGELFF.

This clonotype was seen many times. The rearrangement links TRBV28 to TRBJ1-3; 9 bases match TRBD1. Germline loops: CDR1 MDHEN, CDR2 SYDVKM. V was pared by 11 bases and J by 3 bases, with 8 bases of the junction left unmatched. The CDR3 runs to 14 residues. The CDR3 sequence: CAGGTGGVGNTIYF. In nucleotides, the CDR3 is TGTGCCGGTGGAACAGGGGGCGTTGGAAACACCATATATTTT.

This clonotype occurred many times. This sequence joins TRBV28 and TRBJ2-7; either TRBD1 or TRBD2 may fit D (5 bases each). This CDR3 has 14 amino acids. Trimming stripped 1 base from V and 2 bases from J, with 9 bases between. In germline, CDR1 is MDHEN, CDR2 SYDVKM. The CDR3 DNA follows: TGTGCCAGCAGTTTATCGGGGCTGACCTACGAGCAGTACTTC. This gives the protein CASSLSGLTYEQYF.

This clonotype was counted many times. V and J are TRBV6-1 and TRBJ2-1; possible D gene TRBD1, 5 bases. CDR1 and CDR2 (germline): MNHNS, SASEGT. The CDR3 is made up of 12 amino acids. V was clipped by 7 bases and J by 5 bases, with 9 bases between them. CDR3 nucleotides: TGTGCCAGCATGACAGTTAACAATGAGCAGTTCTTC. It encodes CASMTVNNEQFF.

Concerning this clonotype itself: Given a much more abundant clone one base away, this may be a read error. The chain joins TRBV11-2 to TRBJ2-7; D might be TRBD2 (5 bases). V lost 4 bases and J 2 bases, leaving 12 bases between the germline ends. In germline, CDR1 is SGHAT, CDR2 FQNNGV. The CDR3 covers 14 residues. The CDR3 nucleotides read TGTGCCAGCAGCTCACTAGGTTGGACCTACGAGCAGTACGTC. Amino acids: CASSSLGWTYEQYV.

This clonotype was recorded many times. The rearrangement links TRBV2 to TRBJ2-2; no reliable D call. Germline V gene lookup returns CDR1 SNHLY and CDR2 FYNNEI. CDR3 length: 15 amino acids. Between the trimmed V and J ends, which lost 1 base and 5 bases, there was a span of 11 bases. The chain's CDR3 is CASSEGRRRTGELFF. The CDR3 DNA sequence: TGTGCCAGCAGTGAAGGAAGGAGAAGGACCGGGGAGCTGTTTTTT.

CDR3 amino acids: CAISESENEKLFF. In DNA form, the CDR3 reads TGTGCCATCAGTGAGTCGGAAAACGAAAAACTGTTTTTT. V gene TRBV10-3 combines with J gene TRBJ1-4, with D unclear. Germline V gives CDR1 ENHRY, CDR2 SYGVKD. Trimming removed 0 bases from V and 8 bases from J, with 7 bases in between. The CDR3 spans 13 residues.

This clonotype has a count of ten or more. The chain carries TRBV2 and TRBJ1-5; D gene unclear. Germline CDR1 is SNHLY and CDR2 is FYNNEI. The CDR3 totals 13 residues. The ends were cut back, 8 bases at V and 0 bases at J, with 8 bases in the middle. Here the CDR3 DNA reads TGTGCCAGCGTCGAGAATAGCAATCAGCCCCAGCATTTT. This sequence encodes CASVENSNQPQHF.

In this sample, this clonotype turned up many times. The V gene is TRBV7-2, the J gene TRBJ2-1, with 7 nucleotides matching TRBD2. In germline, CDR1 is SGHTA, CDR2 FQGNSA. The CDR3 extends over 16 amino acids. J lost 10 bases, V lost 2 bases, and 14 bases had no gene match. The CDR3 reads CASSLYGTTSAPEQFF. The DNA of the CDR3 is TGTGCCAGCAGCTTATATGGTACCACTAGCGCACCCGAGCAGTTCTTC. The complete variable domain, with remaining parts taken from reference TRBV7-2 and TRBJ2-1, reads GAGVSQSPSNKVTEKGKDVELRCDPISGHTALYWYRQSLGQGLEFLIYFQGNSAPDKSGLPSDRFSAERTGGSVSTLTIQRTQQEDSAVYLCASSLYGTTSAPEQFFGPGTRLTVL.

This clonotype occurred many times. The germline gene is not matched at one end of the junction; a read error may be the cause. The chain joins TRBV5-1 to TRBJ2-4, with unresolved D. Per germline, CDR1 SGHRS and CDR2 YFSETQ. This CDR3 is built from 13 residues. CDR3 coding DNA: TGCGCCAGCAGCCAGCTCGTGGGAAACGTTCAGTACTTC. Amino acid sequence: CASSQLVGNVQYF.

This clonotype was seen at least ten times. J is TRBJ2-1 and V is TRBV28; D may be TRBD1 or TRBD2 (6 bases each). V was trimmed by 7 bases and J by 4 bases, leaving 14 bases between them. Germline assignment: CDR1 MDHEN and CDR2 SYDVKM. This CDR3 comprises 14 residues. CDR3 in amino acids: CASNGGEGYNEQFF. DNA for the CDR3: TGTGCCAGCAACGGGGGCGAGGGGTACAATGAGCAGTTCTTC.

In its sample, this clonotype was seen many times. The chain has TRBV18 and TRBJ2-5, with 10 bases aligning to TRBD2. This CDR3 contains 16 residues. The ends lost 4 bases at V and 4 bases at J; junction bases unmatched: 9. The germline V gene has CDR1 KGHSH and CDR2 LQKENI. The DNA for the CDR3 is TGTGCCAGCTCACGGGTCGGAGCGGGAGGGCCAGAGACCCAGTACTTC. Protein product: CASSRVGAGGPETQYF.

Many counts were recorded for this clonotype. The V gene is TRBV5-1, the J gene TRBJ2-5, with 14 bases fitting TRBD2. This CDR3 is built from 17 residues. V was clipped by 2 bases and J by 3 bases; unmatched bases: 6. Germline lookup yields CDR1 SGHRS and CDR2 YFSETQ. The CDR3 protein is CASSFRLAGGPEETQYF. The DNA of the CDR3 is TGCGCCAGCAGCTTCCGACTAGCGGGAGGGCCGGAAGAGACCCAGTACTTC.

This clonotype was found many times. This chain links TRBV20-1 with TRBJ2-1, with 10 positions matching TRBD2. This CDR3 is 13 amino acids long. The germline gives CDR1 DFQATT, CDR2 SNEGSKA (reference sequence). CDR3 sequence: CRPKSSGRWFGFF. CDR3 DNA sequence: TGCAGGCCCAAGAGTAGCGGGAGGTGGTTTGGGTTCTTC.

This clonotype was detected ten times or more. The V call is TRBV6-1, the J call TRBJ2-5; 7 bases align to TRBD1. In germline, CDR1 is MNHNS, CDR2 SASEGT. The CDR3 loop spans 14 amino acids. J lost 4 bases, V lost 4 bases, and 6 bases had no gene match. The CDR3 loop is CASSAQYRGETQYF. CDR3 sequence (DNA): TGTGCCAGCAGTGCCCAATACAGGGGAGAGACCCAGTACTTC.

This clonotype was counted ten times or more. The rearrangement links TRBV11-2 to TRBJ2-7; tentatively, D is TRBD1 (5 bases). This CDR3 contains 12 residues. Germline V gene data show CDR1 as SGHAT and CDR2 as FQNNGV. Trimming removed 0 bases from V and 6 bases from J, with 6 bases in between. Here the CDR3 DNA reads TGTGCCAGCAGCTTAGACAGGGTCGAGCAGTACGTC. Its protein product is CASSLDRVEQYV.

At least ten counts were recorded for this clonotype. The J gene is TRBJ1-2, the V gene TRBV5-5; D ambiguous. The CDR3 is made up of 14 amino acids. Germline values: CDR1 SGHKS, CDR2 YYEKEE (reference sequence). The V end lost 4 bases, the J end lost 1 base, and 11 bases lay between the germline ends. In nucleotides, the CDR3 is TGTGCCAGCAGCCCCACCGGGGTTAACTATGGCTACACCTTC. Its protein product is CASSPTGVNYGYTF.